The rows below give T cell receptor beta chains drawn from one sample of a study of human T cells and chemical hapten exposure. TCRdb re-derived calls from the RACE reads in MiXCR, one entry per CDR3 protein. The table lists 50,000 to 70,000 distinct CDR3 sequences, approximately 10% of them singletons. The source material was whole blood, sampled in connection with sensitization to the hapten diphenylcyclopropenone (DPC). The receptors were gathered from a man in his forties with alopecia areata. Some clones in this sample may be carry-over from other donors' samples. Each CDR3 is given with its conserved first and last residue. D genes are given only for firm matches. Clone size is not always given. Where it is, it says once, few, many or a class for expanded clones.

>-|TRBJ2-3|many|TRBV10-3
CAITVVGEPSTDTQYF
TGTGCCATCACCGTCGTGGGAGAGCCTAGCACAGATACGCAGTATTTT
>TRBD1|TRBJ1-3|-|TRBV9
CASSAGGSGNTIYF
TGTGCCAGCAGCGCAGGGGGATCTGGAAACACCATATATTTT
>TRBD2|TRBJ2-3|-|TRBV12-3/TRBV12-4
CASSQTGGGGTDTQYF
TGTGCCAGCAGTCAAACTGGGGGGGGTGGAACAGATACGCAGTATTTT
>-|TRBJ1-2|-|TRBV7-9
CASSLDFTLYGYTF
TGTGCCAGCAGCTTGGATTTCACGCTCTATGGCTACACCTTC
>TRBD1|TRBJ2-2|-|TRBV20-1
CSAGQGKELFF
TGCAGTGCTGGACAGGGGAAGGAGCTGTTTTTT
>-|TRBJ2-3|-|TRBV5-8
CASSLEGAQADTQYF
TGTGCCAGCAGCTTGGAAGGGGCGCAAGCAGATACGCAGTATTTT
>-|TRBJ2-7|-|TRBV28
CASGPSSYEQYF
TGTGCCAGCGGGCCGAGCTCCTACGAGCAGTACTTC
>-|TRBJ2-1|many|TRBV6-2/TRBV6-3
CASSLLASSYNEQFF
TGTGCCAGCAGTTTACTCGCGAGCTCCTACAATGAGCAGTTCTTC
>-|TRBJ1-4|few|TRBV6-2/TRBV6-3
CASSYSLKGLPNEKLFF
TGTGCCAGCAGTTACTCGTTGAAGGGCCTTCCTAATGAAAAACTGTTTTTT
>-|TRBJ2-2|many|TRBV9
CASSVLASAVTGELFF
TGTGCCAGCAGCGTATTAGCTAGCGCTGTCACCGGGGAGCTGTTTTTT
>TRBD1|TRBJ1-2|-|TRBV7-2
CASSLALTGNYGYTF
TGTGCCAGCAGCTTAGCGCTGACAGGGAACTATGGCTACACCTTC
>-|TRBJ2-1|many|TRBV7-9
CASSLLRGSYNEQFF
TGTGCCAGCAGCCTGCTCAGGGGCTCCTACAATGAGCAGTTCTTC
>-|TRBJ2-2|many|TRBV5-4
CASSLSRLDPTGELFF
TGTGCCAGCAGCTTATCCCGACTAGATCCTACCGGGGAGCTGTTTTTT
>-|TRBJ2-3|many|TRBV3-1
CASSQDGPGTSTDTQYF
TGTGCCAGCAGCCAAGATGGCCCAGGGACTAGCACAGATACGCAGTATTTT
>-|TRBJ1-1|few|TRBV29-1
CSVESQHRNTEAFF
TGCAGCGTTGAAAGTCAGCACCGTAACACTGAAGCTTTCTTT
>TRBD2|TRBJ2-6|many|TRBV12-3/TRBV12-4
CASSPRGAGANVLTF
TGTGCCAGCAGTCCTCGGGGGGCTGGGGCCAACGTCCTGACTTTC
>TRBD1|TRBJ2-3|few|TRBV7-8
CASSSGQGVTDTQYF
TGTGCCAGCAGCTCCGGACAGGGGGTCACAGATACGCAGTATTTT
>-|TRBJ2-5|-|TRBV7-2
CASSLVLGGSKSTQYF
TGTGCCAGCAGCTTAGTCTTGGGGGGATCCAAGTCGACCCAGTACTTC